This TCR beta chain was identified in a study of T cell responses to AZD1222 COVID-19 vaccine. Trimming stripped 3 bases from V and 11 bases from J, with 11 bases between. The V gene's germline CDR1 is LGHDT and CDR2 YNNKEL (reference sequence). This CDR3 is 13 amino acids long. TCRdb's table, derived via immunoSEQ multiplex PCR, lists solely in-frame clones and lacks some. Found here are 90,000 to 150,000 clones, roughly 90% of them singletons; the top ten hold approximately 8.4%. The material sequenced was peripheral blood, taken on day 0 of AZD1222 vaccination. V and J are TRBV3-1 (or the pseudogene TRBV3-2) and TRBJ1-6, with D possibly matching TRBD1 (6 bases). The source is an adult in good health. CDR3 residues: CASSQGRGTPLHF. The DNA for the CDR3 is TGTGCCAGCAGCCAGGGAAGGGGGACACCCCTCCACTTT.